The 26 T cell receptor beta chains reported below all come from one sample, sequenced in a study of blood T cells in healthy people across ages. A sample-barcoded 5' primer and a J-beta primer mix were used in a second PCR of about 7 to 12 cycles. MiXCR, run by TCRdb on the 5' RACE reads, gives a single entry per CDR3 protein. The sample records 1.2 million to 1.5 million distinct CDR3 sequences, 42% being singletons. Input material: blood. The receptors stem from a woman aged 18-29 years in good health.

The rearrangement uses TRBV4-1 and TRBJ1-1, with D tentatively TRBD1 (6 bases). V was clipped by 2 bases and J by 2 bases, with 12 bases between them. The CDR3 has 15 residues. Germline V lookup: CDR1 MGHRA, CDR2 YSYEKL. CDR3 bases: TGCGCCAGCAGCCAACCAGGGGTTCCTAACACTGAAGCTTTCTTT. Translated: CASSQPGVPNTEAFF.

CDR3 amino acids: CSARGWGVGTPDNEQFF. The DNA for the CDR3 is TGCAGTGCTAGAGGTTGGGGGGTCGGGACACCTGACAATGAGCAGTTCTTC. The V call is TRBV20-1, the J call TRBJ2-1, with D perhaps assigned TRBD1 or TRBD2 (6 bases each). Per germline, CDR1 DFQATT and CDR2 SNEGSKA (reference sequence). Trimming removed 1 base at V and 5 bases at J, with 21 bases between. The CDR3 consists of 17 residues.

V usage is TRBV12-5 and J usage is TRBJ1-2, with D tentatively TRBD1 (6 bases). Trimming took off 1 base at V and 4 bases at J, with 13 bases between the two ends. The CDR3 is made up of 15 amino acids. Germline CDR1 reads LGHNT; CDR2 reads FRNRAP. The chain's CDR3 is CASGLGRGGTYGYTF. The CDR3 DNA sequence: TGTGCTAGTGGTTTGGGGAGGGGGGGGACCTATGGCTACACCTTC.

CDR3 residues: CASSLGQPSPYGYTF. The DNA of the CDR3 is TGTGCCAGCAGCTTAGGCCAGCCTTCCCCCTATGGCTACACCTTC. The J gene is TRBJ1-2, the V gene TRBV7-2; no definite D call. CDR1 SGHTA and CDR2 FQGNSA come from the germline V gene. Trimming stripped 1 base from V and 4 bases from J, with 13 bases between. The CDR3 has 15 residues.

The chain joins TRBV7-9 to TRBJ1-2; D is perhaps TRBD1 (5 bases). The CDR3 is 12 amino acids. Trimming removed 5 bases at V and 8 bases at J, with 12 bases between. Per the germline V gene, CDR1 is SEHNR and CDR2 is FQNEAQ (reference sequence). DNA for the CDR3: TGTGCCAGCAGCCCCGACGGGGCCGGCTACACCTTC. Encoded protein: CASSPDGAGYTF.

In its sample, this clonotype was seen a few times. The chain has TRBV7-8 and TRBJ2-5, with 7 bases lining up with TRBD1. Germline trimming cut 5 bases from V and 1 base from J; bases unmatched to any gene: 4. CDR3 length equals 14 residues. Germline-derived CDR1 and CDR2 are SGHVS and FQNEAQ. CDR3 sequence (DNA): TGTGCCAGCAGCGAGAGGGGGCCCCAAGAGACCCAGTACTTC. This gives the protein CASSERGPQETQYF.

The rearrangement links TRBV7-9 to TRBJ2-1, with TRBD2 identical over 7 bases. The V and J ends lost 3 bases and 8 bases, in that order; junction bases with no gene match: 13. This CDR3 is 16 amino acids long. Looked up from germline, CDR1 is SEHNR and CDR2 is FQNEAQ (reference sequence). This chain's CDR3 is CASSFDWDYLGDEQFF. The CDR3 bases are TGTGCCAGCAGCTTTGACTGGGACTACCTAGGCGATGAGCAGTTCTTC.

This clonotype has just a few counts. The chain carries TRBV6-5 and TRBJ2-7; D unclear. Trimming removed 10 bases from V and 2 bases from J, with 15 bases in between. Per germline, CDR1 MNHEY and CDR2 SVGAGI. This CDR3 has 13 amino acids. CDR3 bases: TGTGCCACCCGAGGCGGCTCCGCCTACGAGCAGTACTTC. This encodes CATRGGSAYEQYF.

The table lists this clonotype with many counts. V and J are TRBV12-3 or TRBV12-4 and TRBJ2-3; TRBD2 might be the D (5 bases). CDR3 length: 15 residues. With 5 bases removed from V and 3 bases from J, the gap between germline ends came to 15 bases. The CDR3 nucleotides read TGTGCCAGCAGTCTACCCGGGATCGGTACAGATACGCAGTATTTT. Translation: CASSLPGIGTDTQYF.

CDR3 residues: CAISDGLGSETQFF. The DNA for the CDR3 is TGTGCCATCAGTGACGGGTTGGGATCTGAGACCCAGTTCTTC. This rearrangement joins TRBV10-3 to TRBJ2-1; D gene unclear. With 3 bases removed from V and 13 bases from J, the gap between germline ends came to 19 bases. Looked up from germline, CDR1 is ENHRY and CDR2 is SYGVKD. This CDR3 comprises 14 residues.

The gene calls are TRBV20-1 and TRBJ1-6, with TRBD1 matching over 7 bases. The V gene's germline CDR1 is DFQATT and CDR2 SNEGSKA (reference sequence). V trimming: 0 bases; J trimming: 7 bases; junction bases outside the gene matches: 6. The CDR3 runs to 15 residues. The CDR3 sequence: CSARELQGGNSPLHF. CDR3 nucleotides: TGCAGTGCTAGAGAGCTCCAGGGGGGGAATTCACCCCTCCACTTT.

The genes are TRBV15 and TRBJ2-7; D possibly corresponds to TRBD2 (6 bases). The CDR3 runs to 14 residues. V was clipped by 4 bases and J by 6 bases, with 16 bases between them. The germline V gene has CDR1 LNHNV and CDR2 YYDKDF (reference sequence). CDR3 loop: CATSIAGLSGEQYF. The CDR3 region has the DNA TGTGCCACCAGCATTGCGGGGTTGAGCGGCGAGCAGTACTTC.

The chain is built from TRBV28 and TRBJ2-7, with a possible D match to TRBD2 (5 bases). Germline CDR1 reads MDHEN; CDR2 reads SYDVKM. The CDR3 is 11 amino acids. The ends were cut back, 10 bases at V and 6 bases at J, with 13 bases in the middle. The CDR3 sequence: CATYGDREQYF. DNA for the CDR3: TGTGCCACATACGGGGATCGCGAGCAGTACTTC.

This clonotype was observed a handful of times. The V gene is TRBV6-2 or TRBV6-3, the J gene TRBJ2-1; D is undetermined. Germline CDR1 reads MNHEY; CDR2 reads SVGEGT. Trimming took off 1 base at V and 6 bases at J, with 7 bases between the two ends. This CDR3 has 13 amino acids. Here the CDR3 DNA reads TGTGCCAGCAGTTACTTTAGGAGCAATGAGCAGTTCTTC. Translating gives CASSYFRSNEQFF.

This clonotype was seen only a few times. The CDR3 DNA is TGTGCCAGCAGTTACGGAGGGCAGATAACCTACGAGCAGTACTTC. Translating gives CASSYGGQITYEQYF. This rearrangement joins TRBV6-2 or TRBV6-3 to TRBJ2-7, with a tentative D call TRBD2 (6 bases). CDR1 MNHEY and CDR2 SVGEGT come from the germline V gene. The CDR3 totals 15 residues. Trimming took 2 bases from V and 2 from J, leaving 13 bases between them.

The CDR3 region is CVSSPGTSPPREQFF. For the CDR3, the DNA is TGTGTCAGCAGCCCTGGGACTAGTCCCCCCCGGGAGCAGTTCTTC. The rearrangement links TRBV21-1 to TRBJ2-1; the table's TRBD2 call for D was not verified on the DNA. TRBV21-1 is given as a pseudogene. This CDR3 comprises 15 residues.

The CDR3 coding sequence is TGTGCCAGCAGCCCCCGGACAGGAAGTAATGAAAAACTGTTTTTT. This sequence encodes CASSPRTGSNEKLFF. The rearrangement uses TRBV14 and TRBJ1-4; 7 positions match TRBD1. From germline, CDR1 is SGHDN and CDR2 FVKESK. This CDR3 region has 15 residues. After removal of 4 bases from V and 4 bases from J, the junction contained 6 bases not matched to a gene. Variable domain in full (rest from reference TRBV14 and TRBJ1-4): EAGVTQFPSHSVIEKGQTVTLRCDPISGHDNLYWYRRVMGKEIKFLLHFVKESKQDESGMPNNRFLAERTGGTYSTLKVQPAELEDSGVYFCASSPRTGSNEKLFFGSGTQLSVL.

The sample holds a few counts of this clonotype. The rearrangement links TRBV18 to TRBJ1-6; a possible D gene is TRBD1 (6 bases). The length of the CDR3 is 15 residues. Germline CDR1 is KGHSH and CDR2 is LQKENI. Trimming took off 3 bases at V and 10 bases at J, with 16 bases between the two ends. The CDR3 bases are TGTGCCAGCTCACCCTGGGCAGGGGTCGACTCACCCCTCCACTTT. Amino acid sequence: CASSPWAGVDSPLHF.

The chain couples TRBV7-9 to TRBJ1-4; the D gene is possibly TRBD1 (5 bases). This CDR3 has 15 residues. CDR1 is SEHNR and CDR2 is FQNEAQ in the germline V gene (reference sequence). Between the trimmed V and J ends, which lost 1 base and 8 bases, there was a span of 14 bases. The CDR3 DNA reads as TGTGCCAGCAGCTTAGGGGCAGGGCTCGTCGAAAAACTGTTTTTT. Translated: CASSLGAGLVEKLFF.

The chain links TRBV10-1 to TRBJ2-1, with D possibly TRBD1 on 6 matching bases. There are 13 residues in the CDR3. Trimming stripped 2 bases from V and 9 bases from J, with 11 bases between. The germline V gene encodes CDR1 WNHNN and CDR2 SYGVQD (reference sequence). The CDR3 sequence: CASSETGKGEQFF. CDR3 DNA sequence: TGCGCCAGCAGTGAGACAGGGAAGGGTGAGCAGTTCTTC.

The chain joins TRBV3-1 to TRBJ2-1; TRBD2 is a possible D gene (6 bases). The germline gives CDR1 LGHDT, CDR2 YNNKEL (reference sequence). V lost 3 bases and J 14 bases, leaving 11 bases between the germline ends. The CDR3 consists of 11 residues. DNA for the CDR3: TGTGCCAGCAGCCAGGCGGGACCGGAGTTCTTC. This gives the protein CASSQAGPEFF.

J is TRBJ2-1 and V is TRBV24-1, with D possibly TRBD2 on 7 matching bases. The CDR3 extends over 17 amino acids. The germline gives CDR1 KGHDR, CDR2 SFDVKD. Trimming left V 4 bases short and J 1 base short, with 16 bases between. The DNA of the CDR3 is TGTGCCACCAGTGACCCCAACGGGGGGCCATCCTACAATGAGCAGTTCTTC. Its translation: CATSDPNGGPSYNEQFF.

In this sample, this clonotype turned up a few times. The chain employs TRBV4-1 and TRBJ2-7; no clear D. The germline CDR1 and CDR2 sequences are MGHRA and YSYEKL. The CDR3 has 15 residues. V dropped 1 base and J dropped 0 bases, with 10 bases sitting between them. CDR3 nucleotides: TGCGCCAGCAGCCAAGTAGTTGGCCCCTCCTACGAGCAGTACTTC. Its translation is CASSQVVGPSYEQYF.

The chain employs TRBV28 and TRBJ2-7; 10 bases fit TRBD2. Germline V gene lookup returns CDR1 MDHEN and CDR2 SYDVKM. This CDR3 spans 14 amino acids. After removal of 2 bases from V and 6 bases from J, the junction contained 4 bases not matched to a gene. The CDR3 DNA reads TGTGCCAGCAGTTTACAGCCTAGCGGGGGCGAGCAGTACTTC. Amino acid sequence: CASSLQPSGGEQYF.

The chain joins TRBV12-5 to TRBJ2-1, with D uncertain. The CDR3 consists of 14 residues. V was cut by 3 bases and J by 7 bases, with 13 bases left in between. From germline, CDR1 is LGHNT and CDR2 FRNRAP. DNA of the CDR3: TGTGCTAGTGGTTTTTACCCAAGACCTAATGAGCAGTTCTTC. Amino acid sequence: CASGFYPRPNEQFF.

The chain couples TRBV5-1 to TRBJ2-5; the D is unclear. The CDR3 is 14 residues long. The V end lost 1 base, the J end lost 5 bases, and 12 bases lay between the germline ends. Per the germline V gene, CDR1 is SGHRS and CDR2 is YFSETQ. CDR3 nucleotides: TGCGCCAGCAGCTTGATGGGTCCGGCGGAGACCCAGTACTTC. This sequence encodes CASSLMGPAETQYF.